This T cell receptor (beta chain) was captured by sequencing in a study of cytomegalovirus exposure and HLA in healthy donors. Study as a whole: A previous analysis identified approximately 110 million unique TCR beta sequences derived from roughly 180 million T cells.

Germline CDR1 and CDR2: SEHNR and FQNEAQ (reference sequence). V was trimmed by 0 bases and J by 1 base, leaving 7 bases between them. There are 14 residues in the CDR3. On this clone: The antigen remains unidentified.

General study points: The authors excluded some V segments, including TRBV6-2 and TRBV6-3, as indistinguishable. When the data were analyzed later, several of the most significant clusters appeared to be linked to common viral pathogens.

The PCR was carried out with 60 Vbeta primers and 13 Jbeta primers. Original data processing: In a later analysis, around 11 million of approximately 86 million unique beta chains occurred in at least two donors. Clones were sequenced by immunoSEQ multiplex PCR, and TCRdb holds only the in-frame ones, with some missing. Clone size and the V and J calls come from that table; the DNA yielded D and trimming. The sample lists about 120,000 clones, around 86% occurring once. V and J are TRBV7-9 and TRBJ2-7; possibly TRBD2 for D (5 bases). The specimen sequenced was PBMCs. The receptor was derived from a woman aged 40 to 49 in good health and CMV-seronegative. This CDR3 reads CASSLAGNSYEQYF. The CDR3 nucleotides read TGTGCCAGCAGCTTAGCCGGGAATTCCTACGAGCAGTACTTC.